These 32 T cell receptor beta chains share one sample of origin, sequenced in a study of CDR3 diversity in severe acne. TCRdb called the PCR reads again in MiXCR, with one record for every CDR3 protein. The data contain around 94,000 distinct CDR3 sequences, around 56% of them singletons. Material for sequencing was blood. The receptors derive from a male donor with acne.

This clonotype appeared many times. The chain couples TRBV25-1 to TRBJ1-1; 8 bases are a match to TRBD1. The V segment lost 4 bases and the J segment 2 bases; nucleotides outside the gene matches: 6. CDR3 size: 15 residues. CDR1 MGHDK and CDR2 SYGVNS come from the germline V gene. The CDR3 nucleotides read TGTGCCAGCAGTGTGCAGGGGGCAGAAAACACTGAAGCTTTCTTT. This translates into CASSVQGAENTEAFF. Full variable domain (outside the CDR3, taken from reference TRBV25-1 and TRBJ1-1): EADIYQTPRYLVIGTGKKITLECSQTMGHDKMYWYQQDPGMELHLIHYSYGVNSTEKGDLSSESTVSRIRTEHFPLTLESARPSHTSQYLCASSVQGAENTEAFFGQGTRLTVV.

The V and J genes are TRBV10-3 and TRBJ2-5, with unresolved D. V lost 0 bases, J lost 4 bases, and 18 bases lay in between. Germline V gene sequence: CDR1 ENHRY, CDR2 SYGVKD. The CDR3 runs to 17 residues. CDR3 sequence reads: CAISESNSRRATETQYF. The CDR3 DNA reads TGTGCCATCAGTGAGTCTAATAGCCGACGAGCGACAGAGACCCAGTACTTC.

In this sample, this clonotype turned up a few times. The chain recombines TRBV7-3 with TRBJ2-7; 10 nucleotides align to TRBD2. The DNA end is a closer match to TRBJ2-1, so the J assignment may be wrong. The CDR3 length is 16 residues. CDR1 is SGHTA, CDR2 FQGTGA, per germline. CDR3 DNA sequence: TGTGCCAGCAGCTTCTTAGCGGGAGGTTGGCTCAATGAGCAGTTCTTC. Translation gives CASSFLAGGWLNEQFF.

This clonotype was counted at least ten times. The chain has TRBV4-1 and TRBJ2-7, with D perhaps given as TRBD1 or TRBD2 (5 bases each). V was trimmed by 4 bases and J by 5 bases, leaving 12 bases between them. Looked up from germline, CDR1 is MGHRA and CDR2 is YSYEKL. The length of the CDR3 is 13 residues. CDR3 amino acids: CASSPREMDEQYF. The CDR3 bases are TGCGCCAGCAGCCCCAGGGAGATGGACGAGCAGTACTTC.

Notes on this clonotype: One junction end disagrees with the germline gene, perhaps due to a read error. The gene calls are TRBV28 and TRBJ1-2; D may be TRBD1 (5 bases). Germline lookup yields CDR1 MDHEN and CDR2 SYDVKM. This CDR3 spans 11 amino acids. CDR3 protein: CASSFRDGSTF. The CDR3 DNA follows: TGTGCCAGCAGTTTCAGGGACGGCTCCACCTTC.

The chain uses TRBV20-1 and TRBJ2-5; 11 nucleotides align to TRBD2. The CDR3 is 17 residues long. Trimming removed 0 bases from V and 0 bases from J; junction bases left unmatched: 6. The germline gives CDR1 DFQATT, CDR2 SNEGSKA (reference sequence). CDR3 amino acids: CSARDVTSGSNQETQYF. The DNA of the CDR3 is TGCAGTGCTAGAGATGTAACTAGCGGGAGTAACCAAGAGACCCAGTACTTC.

V and J are TRBV2 and TRBJ1-5; a possible D gene is TRBD1 (6 bases). There are 14 residues in the CDR3. Germline-derived CDR1 and CDR2 are SNHLY and FYNNEI. The V gene lost 3 bases and the J gene lost 8 bases, with 14 bases spanning the gap. The CDR3 reads CASSESGTTEPQHF. CDR3 DNA: TGTGCCAGCAGTGAGAGCGGGACAACAGAGCCCCAGCATTTT.

The chain is built from TRBV20-1 and TRBJ2-2; the D is unclear. Trimming took 6 bases from V and 7 from J, leaving 0 bases between them. Looked up from germline, CDR1 is DFQATT and CDR2 is SNEGSKA (reference sequence). The CDR3 consists of 8 residues. The DNA for the CDR3 is TGCAGTGCCGGGGAGCTGTTTTTT. Translated: CSAGELFF.

The V call is TRBV19, the J call TRBJ2-7, with D possibly TRBD1 on 6 matching bases. CDR3 size: 14 residues. V lost 3 bases and J 2 bases, leaving 11 bases between the germline ends. Germline V gene sequence: CDR1 LNHDA, CDR2 SQIVND (reference sequence). CDR3 in DNA: TGTGCCAGTAGTATTCCCGGGACAACCTACGAGCAGTACTTC. It translates to CASSIPGTTYEQYF.

This clonotype was counted a few times. At one end the junction does not follow the germline gene, possibly because of a read error. The chain joins TRBV4-1 to TRBJ1-1; a weak D match, TRBD1 (5 bases). This CDR3 is 14 amino acids long. Germline V gene data show CDR1 as MGHRA and CDR2 as YSYEKL. The CDR3: CASSLGVLNTEAFF. CDR3 sequence (DNA): TGTGCCAGCAGCTTGGGGGTATTGAACACTGAAGCTTTCTTT.

About this clonotype itself: At one end, the junction sequence differs from germline, possibly due to a read error. The chain joins TRBV10-3 to TRBJ2-5; no clear D gene. The CDR3 has 14 residues. Germline loops: CDR1 ENHRY, CDR2 SYGVKD. The DNA for the CDR3 is TGTGCCACCAGTGGAGAGGCGTATGGAGAGACCCAGTACTTC. Protein product: CATSGEAYGETQYF.

The chain has TRBV7-2 and TRBJ2-1; 14 bases are shared with TRBD2. The CDR3 has 16 residues. Germline-derived CDR1 and CDR2 are SGHTA and FQGNSA. After removal of 5 bases from V and 9 bases from J, the junction contained 9 bases not matched to a gene. CDR3 nucleotide sequence: TGTGCCAGCAGCCCAACCGGGACTAGCGGGAGTGGTGAGCAGTTCTTC. Protein: CASSPTGTSGSGEQFF.

This clonotype was seen ten or more times. The V and J genes are TRBV20-1 and TRBJ2-2, with TRBD2 identical over 8 bases. Trimming cost V 2 bases and J 6 bases; bases outside gene matches: 2. This CDR3 is built from 13 residues. The germline V gene has CDR1 DFQATT and CDR2 SNEGSKA (reference sequence). The CDR3 region has the DNA TGCAGTGCTAGATCGGGAGGGGCCGGGGAGCTGTTTTTT. This encodes CSARSGGAGELFF.

In its sample, this clonotype was seen many times. This chain joins TRBV5-1 and TRBJ1-1; 10 bases align to TRBD1. After removal of 0 bases from V and 3 bases from J, the junction contained 2 bases not matched to a gene. Germline V gene data show CDR1 as SGHRS and CDR2 as YFSETQ. The CDR3 contains 15 residues. The CDR3 protein is CASSLVGTGDTEAFF. In nucleotides, the CDR3 is TGCGCCAGCAGCTTGGTGGGGACAGGGGACACTGAAGCTTTCTTT.

This clonotype was seen ten or more times. The J gene is TRBJ1-3, the V gene TRBV5-1; no definite D call. The CDR3 sequence is 14 residues long. Germline-derived CDR1 and CDR2 are SGHRS and YFSETQ. V was trimmed by 4 bases and J by 2 bases, leaving 10 bases between them. In DNA form, the CDR3 reads TGCGCCAGCAGCACGGACGCTACTGGAAACACCATATATTTT. It codes for CASSTDATGNTIYF. Full variable domain (missing parts from reference TRBV5-1 and TRBJ1-3): KAGVTQTPRYLIKTRGQQVTLSCSPISGHRSVSWYQQTPGQGLQFLFEYFSETQRNKGNFPGRFSGRQFSNSRSEMNVSTLELGDSALYLCASSTDATGNTIYFGEGSWLTVV.

V is TRBV2 and J is TRBJ2-7; D assignment may be TRBD1 or TRBD2 (6 bases each). The CDR3 loop spans 13 amino acids. CDR1 and CDR2 from the germline V gene are SNHLY and FYNNEI. With 6 bases removed from V and 5 bases from J, the gap between germline ends came to 14 bases. In nucleotides, the CDR3 is TGTGCCAGCAGGGTGAGGGGGGCTGACGAGCAGTACTTC. Encoded protein: CASRVRGADEQYF.

This clonotype was picked up one time. An end of the junction does not agree with germline; a read error may underlie this. The V and J genes are TRBV24-1 and TRBJ1-1, with no clear D. The CDR3 covers 13 residues. Per the germline V gene, CDR1 is KGHDR and CDR2 is SFDVKD. The CDR3 nucleotides read TGTGCCAGCAGTTTCAGCATGAACACTGAAGCTTTCTTT. It codes for CASSFSMNTEAFF.

This clonotype has at least ten counts. With a much larger clone just one base away, this may be a read error. This chain connects TRBV29-1 to TRBJ2-7; TRBD2 agrees at 9 bases. The CDR3 has 15 residues. The V gene's germline CDR1 is SQVTM and CDR2 ANQGSEA. CDR3 sequence (DNA): TGCAGCGTTGAACTTAGCGGGAGAGGATCCTACGAGCAGTGCTTC. This codes for CSVELSGRGSYEQCF.

The chain links TRBV28 to TRBJ2-1; possible D gene TRBD2, 6 bases. Germline-derived CDR1 and CDR2 are MDHEN and SYDVKM. This CDR3 region has 16 residues. V lost 2 bases to trimming and J lost 1 base, with 12 bases between them. CDR3 loop: CASSLVAALSYNEQFF. In DNA, the CDR3 is TGTGCCAGCAGTTTAGTAGCGGCCTTATCCTACAATGAGCAGTTCTTC.

The chain recombines TRBV5-4 with TRBJ2-5, with 8 nucleotides matching TRBD1. The germline V gene encodes CDR1 SGHNT and CDR2 YYREEE (reference sequence). The CDR3 spans 14 residues. J lost 2 bases, V lost 7 bases, and 7 bases had no gene match. The CDR3 DNA sequence: TGTGCCAGCCATAGTACAGGGGGTCAAGAGACCCAGTACTTC. Protein: CASHSTGGQETQYF.

The CDR3 nucleotides are TGTGCCAGCAGCCAAGATCTAGGGATGTTCACTGAAGCTTTCTTT. Translation: CASSQDLGMFTEAFF. The rearrangement uses TRBV7-9 and TRBJ1-1, with D unclear. The V and J ends lost 5 bases and 4 bases respectively, with 17 bases between them. This CDR3 is built from 15 residues. In germline, CDR1 is SEHNR, CDR2 FQNEAQ (reference sequence).

This chain links TRBV20-1 with TRBJ2-5; tentative D call: TRBD2 (7 bases). Germline CDR1 and CDR2: DFQATT and SNEGSKA (reference sequence). V lost 0 bases and J 4 bases, leaving 18 bases between the germline ends. The CDR3 length is 16 residues. CDR3 in amino acids: CSARDSQRDILETQYF. The DNA for the CDR3 is TGCAGTGCTAGAGATTCGCAGCGGGACATCTTAGAGACCCAGTACTTC.

This clonotype has a count of ten or more. The V and J genes are TRBV7-9 and TRBJ2-1; 7 bases are a match to TRBD1. CDR3 length: 14 residues. The germline gives CDR1 SEHNR, CDR2 FQNEAQ (reference sequence). V shed 2 bases and J 5 bases; nucleotides not matched to a gene: 3. CDR3 bases: TGTGCCAGCAGCTTAACAGGGGAGAACAATGAGCAGTTCTTC. Residues: CASSLTGENNEQFF.

This clonotype was seen ten or more times. This may come from a read error, since a much larger clone is one base off. Because the CDR3 is missing its conserved closing phenylalanine or tryptophan, this is likely a read error. This sequence joins TRBV20-1 and TRBJ2-3; D is possibly TRBD2 (6 bases). CDR1 is DFQATT and CDR2 is SNEGSKA in the germline V gene (reference sequence). This CDR3 contains 16 residues. V shed 6 bases and J shed 3 bases, with 22 bases lying between them. CDR3 residues: CSATIIKLALTDTQYL. In nucleotides, the CDR3 is TGCAGTGCAACAATTATTAAACTAGCACTAACAGATACGCAGTATCTT.

The chain uses TRBV7-3 and TRBJ1-6; 9 nucleotides line up with TRBD1. The germline V gene encodes CDR1 SGHTA and CDR2 FQGTGA. CDR3 size: 13 residues. The CDR3 loop reads CAWDRAKGSPLHF. CDR3 coding DNA: TGTGCTTGGGACAGGGCGAAAGGGTCACCCCTCCACTTT.

This clonotype was detected only a few times. The chain is built from TRBV20-1 and TRBJ2-3; 7 bases map to TRBD2. CDR3 length equals 14 residues. The ends lost 3 bases at V and 4 bases at J; junction bases unmatched: 7. Germline CDR1 and CDR2: DFQATT and SNEGSKA (reference sequence). CDR3 loop: CSASRGSLSDTQYF. The CDR3 region has the DNA TGCAGTGCTAGTCGCGGGAGTCTCTCAGATACGCAGTATTTT.

The table lists this clonotype with a few counts. The chain is built from TRBV5-1 and TRBJ2-7; no definite D call. Trimming left V 0 bases short and J 6 bases short, with 19 bases between. The CDR3 sequence is 16 residues long. Germline CDR1 is SGHRS and CDR2 is YFSETQ. This CDR3 is CASSLAVVPGVFEQYV. In nucleotides, the CDR3 is TGCGCCAGCAGCTTGGCAGTGGTCCCGGGCGTCTTCGAGCAGTACGTC.

The V and J genes are TRBV2 and TRBJ2-1, with TRBD2 matching over 8 bases. CDR3 length: 13 amino acids. Germline V gene sequence: CDR1 SNHLY, CDR2 FYNNEI. The V segment lost 6 bases and the J segment 5 bases; nucleotides outside the gene matches: 3. CDR3 in DNA: TGTGCCAGCAGCGGGAGGGATAACAATGAGCAGTTCTTC. Protein sequence: CASSGRDNNEQFF.

This sequence joins TRBV6-2 or TRBV6-3 and TRBJ2-5; D perhaps matches TRBD1 (5 bases). Trimming cost V 4 bases and J 1 base, with 10 bases left between them. Germline V gene sequence: CDR1 MNHEY, CDR2 SVGEGT. The CDR3 consists of 14 residues. The CDR3 sequence: CASSSTVRQETQYF. In DNA form, the CDR3 reads TGTGCCAGCAGTTCGACAGTGCGCCAAGAGACCCAGTACTTC.

Only a few counts were recorded for this clonotype. This chain links TRBV4-1 with TRBJ1-2; weak D call: TRBD1 (6 bases). There are 15 residues in the CDR3. Trimming stripped 1 base from V and 7 bases from J, with 16 bases between. Germline CDR1 and CDR2: MGHRA and YSYEKL. In DNA, the CDR3 is TGCGCCAGCAGCCAAGTAATCGGACAGATCCGTGGCTACACCTTC. As protein: CASSQVIGQIRGYTF.

This clonotype was recorded a few times. The chain couples TRBV29-1 to TRBJ1-2; D gene uncertain. The CDR3 runs to 8 residues. The V gene's germline CDR1 is SQVTM and CDR2 ANQGSEA. Between the trimmed V and J ends, which lost 6 bases and 8 bases, there was a span of 4 bases. In DNA form, the CDR3 reads TGCAGCGTGGAGGGCTACACCTTC. This encodes CSVEGYTF.

About this clonotype: Since a much larger clone is just one base distant, this may be a read error. The rearrangement joins TRBV5-1 to TRBJ2-5; the D call may be TRBD1 or TRBD2 (5 bases each). This CDR3 comprises 15 residues. CDR1 is SGHRS, CDR2 YFSETQ, per germline. Written as DNA, the CDR3 is TGCGACAGCAGCGTAACCGGGACGGGCAAAGAGACCCAGTACTTC. This encodes CDSSVTGTGKETQYF.